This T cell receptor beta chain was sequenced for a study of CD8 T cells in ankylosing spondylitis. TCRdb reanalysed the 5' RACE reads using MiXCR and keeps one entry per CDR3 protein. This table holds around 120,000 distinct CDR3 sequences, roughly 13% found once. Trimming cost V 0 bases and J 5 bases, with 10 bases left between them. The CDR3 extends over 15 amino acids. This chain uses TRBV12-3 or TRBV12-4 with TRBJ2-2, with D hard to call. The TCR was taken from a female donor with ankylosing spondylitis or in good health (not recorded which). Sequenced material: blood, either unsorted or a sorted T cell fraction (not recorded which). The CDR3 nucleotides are TGTGCCAGCAGTTTAGCGCTTATGGGGACCGGGGAGCTGTTTTTT. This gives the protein CASSLALMGTGELFF.